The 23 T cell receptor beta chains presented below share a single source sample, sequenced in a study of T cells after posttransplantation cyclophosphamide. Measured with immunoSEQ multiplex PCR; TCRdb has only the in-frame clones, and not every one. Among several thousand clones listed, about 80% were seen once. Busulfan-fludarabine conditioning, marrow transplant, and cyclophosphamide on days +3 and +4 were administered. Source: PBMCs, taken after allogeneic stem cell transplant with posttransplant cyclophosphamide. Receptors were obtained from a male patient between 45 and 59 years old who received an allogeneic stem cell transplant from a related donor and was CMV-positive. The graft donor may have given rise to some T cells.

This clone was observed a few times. This chain's CDR3 is CASSHAGQGFNEQFF. As DNA, the CDR3 is TGTGCCAGCAGCCACGCGGGACAGGGTTTCAATGAGCAGTTCTTC. The chain carries TRBV5-4 and TRBJ2-1; TRBD1 matches 9 bases. The V segment lost 4 bases and the J segment 6 bases; nucleotides outside the gene matches: 8. From germline, CDR1 is SGHNT and CDR2 YYREEE (reference sequence). The CDR3 sequence is 15 residues long.

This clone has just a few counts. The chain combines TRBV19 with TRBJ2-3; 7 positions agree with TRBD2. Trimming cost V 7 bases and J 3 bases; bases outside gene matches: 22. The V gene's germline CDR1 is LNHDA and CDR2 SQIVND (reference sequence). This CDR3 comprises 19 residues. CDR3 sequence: CASKMGEGRKSKRTDTQYF. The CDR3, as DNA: TGTGCCAGTAAAATGGGGGAGGGCCGGAAATCCAAGCGGACAGATACGCAGTATTTT.

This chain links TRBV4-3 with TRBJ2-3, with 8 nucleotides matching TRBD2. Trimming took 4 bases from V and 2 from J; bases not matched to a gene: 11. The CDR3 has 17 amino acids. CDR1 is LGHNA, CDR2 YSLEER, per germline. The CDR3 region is CASSRSGAGDVTDTQYF. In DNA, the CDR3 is TGCGCCAGCAGCCGGTCGGGAGCGGGGGATGTCACAGATACGCAGTATTTT.

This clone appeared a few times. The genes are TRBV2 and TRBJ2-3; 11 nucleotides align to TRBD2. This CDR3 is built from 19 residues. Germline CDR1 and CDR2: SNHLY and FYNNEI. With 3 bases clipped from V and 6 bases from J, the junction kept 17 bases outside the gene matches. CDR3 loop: CASSDVLAGGPSGWDTQYF. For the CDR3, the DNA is TGTGCCAGCAGTGATGTGTTAGCGGGAGGGCCCTCGGGATGGGATACGCAGTATTTT.

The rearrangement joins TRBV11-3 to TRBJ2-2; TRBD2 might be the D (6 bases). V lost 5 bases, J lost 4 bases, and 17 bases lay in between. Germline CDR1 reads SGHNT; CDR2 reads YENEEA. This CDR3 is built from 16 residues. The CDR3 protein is CASSPRGTSSTGELFF. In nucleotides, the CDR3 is TGTGCCAGCAGCCCCCGGGGCACTAGCAGCACCGGGGAGCTGTTTTTT.

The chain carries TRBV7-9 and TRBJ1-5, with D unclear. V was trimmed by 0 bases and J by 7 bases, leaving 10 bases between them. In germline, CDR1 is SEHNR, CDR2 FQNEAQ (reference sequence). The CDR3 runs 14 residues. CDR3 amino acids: CASSLAVAGQPQHF. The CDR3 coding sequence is TGTGCCAGCAGCTTAGCGGTGGCGGGCCAGCCCCAGCATTTT.

The CDR3 DNA reads TGTGCCAGCAGCTCATGGACAGGGGTGCCCTCCTACAATGAGCAGTTCTTC. It yields the protein CASSSWTGVPSYNEQFF. The chain employs TRBV5-8 and TRBJ2-1; 9 nucleotides line up with TRBD1. V lost 3 bases and J lost 0; bases outside the gene matches: 7. CDR1 is SGHTS, CDR2 YDEGEE, per germline. The CDR3 totals 17 residues.

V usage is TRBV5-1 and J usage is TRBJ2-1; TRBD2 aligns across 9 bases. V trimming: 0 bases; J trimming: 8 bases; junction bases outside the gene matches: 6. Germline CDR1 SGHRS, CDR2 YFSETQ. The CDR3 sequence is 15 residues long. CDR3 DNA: TGCGCCAGCAGCTTGGCCGCTAGCGGGGTTTATGAGCAGTTCTTC. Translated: CASSLAASGVYEQFF.

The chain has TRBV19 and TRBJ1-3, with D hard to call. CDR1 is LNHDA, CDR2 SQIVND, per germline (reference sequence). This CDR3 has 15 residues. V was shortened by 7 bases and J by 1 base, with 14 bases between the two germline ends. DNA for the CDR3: TGTGCCAGTAACCCCAGGTTGTTGTCTGGAAACACCATATATTTT. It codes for CASNPRLLSGNTIYF.

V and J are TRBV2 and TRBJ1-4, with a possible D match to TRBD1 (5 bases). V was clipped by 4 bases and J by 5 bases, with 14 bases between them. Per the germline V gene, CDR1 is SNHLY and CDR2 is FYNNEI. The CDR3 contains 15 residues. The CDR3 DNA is TGTGCCAGCAGTGTGCAGGGCAGCCGAAATGAAAAACTGTTTTTT. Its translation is CASSVQGSRNEKLFF.

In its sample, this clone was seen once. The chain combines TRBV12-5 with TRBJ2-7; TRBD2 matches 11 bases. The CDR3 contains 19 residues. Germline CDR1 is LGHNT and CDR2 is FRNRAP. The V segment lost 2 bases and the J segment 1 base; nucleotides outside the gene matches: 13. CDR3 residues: CASGLSGGLAVLRSYEQYF. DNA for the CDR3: TGTGCTAGTGGTTTGAGTGGGGGACTAGCGGTACTTCGTTCCTACGAGCAGTACTTC.

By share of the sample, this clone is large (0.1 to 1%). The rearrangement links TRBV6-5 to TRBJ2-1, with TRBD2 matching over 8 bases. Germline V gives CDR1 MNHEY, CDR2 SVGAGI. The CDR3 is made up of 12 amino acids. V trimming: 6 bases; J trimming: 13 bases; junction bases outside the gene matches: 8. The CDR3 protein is CASRTHSGIQFF. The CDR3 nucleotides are TGTGCCAGCAGGACTCATAGCGGGATTCAGTTCTTC.

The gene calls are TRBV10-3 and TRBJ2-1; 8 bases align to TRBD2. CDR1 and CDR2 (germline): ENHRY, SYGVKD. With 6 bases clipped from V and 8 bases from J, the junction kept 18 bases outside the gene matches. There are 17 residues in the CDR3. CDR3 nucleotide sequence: TGTGCCATCAGCCGCGGAAAAATACCGGGACTAGTTTATGAGCAGTTCTTC. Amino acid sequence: CAISRGKIPGLVYEQFF.

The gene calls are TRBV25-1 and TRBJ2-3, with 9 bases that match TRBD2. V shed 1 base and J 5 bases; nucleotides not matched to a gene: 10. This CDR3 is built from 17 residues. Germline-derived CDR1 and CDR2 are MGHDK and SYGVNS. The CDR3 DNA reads TGTGCCAGCAGTGAATTATCGAGTAGCGGGAGAGGAGATACGCAGTATTTT. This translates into CASSELSSSGRGDTQYF.

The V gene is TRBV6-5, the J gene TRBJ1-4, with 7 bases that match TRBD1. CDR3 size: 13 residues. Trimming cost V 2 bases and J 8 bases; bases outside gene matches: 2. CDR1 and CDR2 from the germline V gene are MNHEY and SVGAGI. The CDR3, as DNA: TGTGCCAGCAGTTACGGACAGGACGAAAAACTGTTTTTT. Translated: CASSYGQDEKLFF.

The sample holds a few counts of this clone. CDR3 sequence: CAWSRQIYGYTF. The DNA for the CDR3 is TGTGCCTGGAGTCGACAGATCTATGGCTACACCTTC. This chain links TRBV30 with TRBJ1-2, with D perhaps TRBD1 (5 bases). Trimming shortened V by 2 bases and J by 4 bases, and 8 bases separated the two germline ends. Per the germline V gene, CDR1 is GTSNPN and CDR2 is SVGIG (reference sequence). There are 12 residues in the CDR3.

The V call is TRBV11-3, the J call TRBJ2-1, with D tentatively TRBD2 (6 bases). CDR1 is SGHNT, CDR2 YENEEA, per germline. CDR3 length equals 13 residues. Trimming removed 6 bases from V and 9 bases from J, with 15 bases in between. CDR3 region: CASSYAAGGEQFF. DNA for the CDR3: TGTGCCAGCAGTTATGCAGCCGGGGGTGAGCAGTTCTTC.

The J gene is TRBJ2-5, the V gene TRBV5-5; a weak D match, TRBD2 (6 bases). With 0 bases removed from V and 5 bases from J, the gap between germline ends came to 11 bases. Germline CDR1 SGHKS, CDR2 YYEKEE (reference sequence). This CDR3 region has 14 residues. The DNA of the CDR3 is TGTGCCAGCAGCTTGGCGGAGGGCCTCGAGACCCAGTACTTC. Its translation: CASSLAEGLETQYF.

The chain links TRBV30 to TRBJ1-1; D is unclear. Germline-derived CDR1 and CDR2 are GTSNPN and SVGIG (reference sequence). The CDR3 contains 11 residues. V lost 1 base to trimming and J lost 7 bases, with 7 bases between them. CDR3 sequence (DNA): TGTGCCTGGAGTGAACAAGTTGAAGCTTTCTTT. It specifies CAWSEQVEAFF.

In nucleotides, the CDR3 is TGTGCCACAAGTTCCGGGACAGGGGCCTACGAGCAGTACTTC. As protein: CATSSGTGAYEQYF. J is TRBJ2-7 and V is TRBV6-5, with 10 bases fitting TRBD1. The CDR3 loop spans 14 amino acids. With V trimmed by 10 bases and J by 2 bases, 8 bases remained unmatched. Germline loops: CDR1 MNHEY, CDR2 SVGAGI.

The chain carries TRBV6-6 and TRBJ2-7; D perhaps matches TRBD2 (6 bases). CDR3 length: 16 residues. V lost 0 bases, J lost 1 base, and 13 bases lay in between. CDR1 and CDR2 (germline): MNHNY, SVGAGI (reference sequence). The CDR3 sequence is CASSYSGTGSSYEQYF. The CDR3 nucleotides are TGTGCCAGCAGTTACTCGGGGACTGGATCATCCTACGAGCAGTACTTC.

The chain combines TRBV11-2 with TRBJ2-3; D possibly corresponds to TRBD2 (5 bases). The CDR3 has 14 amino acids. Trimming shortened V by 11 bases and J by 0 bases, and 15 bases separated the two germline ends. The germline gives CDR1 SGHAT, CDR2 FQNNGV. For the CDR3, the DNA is TGTGCCGGCAAGCGGCAGACTAGCACAGATACGCAGTATTTT. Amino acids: CAGKRQTSTDTQYF.

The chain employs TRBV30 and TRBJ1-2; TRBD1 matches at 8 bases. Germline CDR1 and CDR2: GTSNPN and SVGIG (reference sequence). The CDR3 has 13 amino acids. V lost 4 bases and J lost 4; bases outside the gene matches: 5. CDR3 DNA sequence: TGTGCCTGGATTCGACAGGGGATCTATGGCTACACCTTC. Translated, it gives CAWIRQGIYGYTF.